These 14 T cell receptor beta chains were all obtained from the same sample, sequenced in a study of blood T cell repertoires in COVID-19. Assay used: immunoSEQ multiplex PCR; TCRdb lists only in-frame clones, some missing. Of 35,000 to 45,000 clones listed, approximately 86% are singletons. Input material: peripheral blood. These receptors came from a man aged 40-50 years with active COVID-19.

The genes are TRBV7-9 and TRBJ2-1; no firm D call. Germline CDR1 SEHNR, CDR2 FQNEAQ (reference sequence). The germline V and J ends were trimmed by 2 bases and 2 bases, with 13 bases remaining between them. CDR3 length: 16 amino acids. The chain's CDR3 is CASSLNFWLTYNEQFF. DNA of the CDR3: TGTGCCAGCAGCTTAAATTTTTGGCTTACCTACAATGAGCAGTTCTTC.

CDR3 nucleotide sequence: TGCGCCAGCTCGAAGGGGGCCCAAGAGACCCAGTACTTC. Translation gives CASSKGAQETQYF. The rearrangement links TRBV5-1 to TRBJ2-5, with 7 bases that match TRBD1. The V and J ends lost 7 bases and 1 base, in that order; junction bases with no gene match: 4. From germline, CDR1 is SGHRS and CDR2 YFSETQ. CDR3 length: 13 residues.

The count of this clone is one. The chain couples TRBV2 to TRBJ2-3; 15 bases are a match to TRBD2. The V gene's germline CDR1 is SNHLY and CDR2 FYNNEI. This CDR3 has 20 amino acids. V gave up 5 bases and J gave up 3 bases; unmatched junction bases: 15. CDR3 sequence (DNA): TGTGCCAGCAGTAGGACCGGGACAGGGGGGACTAGCGGGAGGACAGATACGCAGTATTTT. Its translation: CASSRTGTGGTSGRTDTQYF.

The CDR3 sequence: CASVPGGGETQYF. CDR3 DNA sequence: TGTGCCAGTGTGCCGGGGGGAGGGGAGACCCAGTACTTC. The chain carries TRBV6-5 and TRBJ2-5; 7 positions match TRBD2. V was clipped by 9 bases and J by 5 bases; unmatched bases: 9. CDR1 and CDR2 from the germline V gene are MNHEY and SVGAGI. CDR3 length equals 13 residues.

J is TRBJ2-7 and V is TRBV29-1; 8 nucleotides align to TRBD2. Germline values: CDR1 SQVTM, CDR2 ANQGSEA. The V segment lost 1 base and the J segment 4 bases; nucleotides outside the gene matches: 3. The CDR3 totals 13 residues. The CDR3 DNA sequence: TGCAGCGTTGAAGTAGCGGGATTATACGAGCAGTACTTC. Translation gives CSVEVAGLYEQYF.

The chain is built from TRBV9 and TRBJ2-2, with unresolved D. The CDR3 is made up of 15 amino acids. Per the germline V gene, CDR1 is SGDLS and CDR2 is YYNGEE. Between the trimmed V and J ends, which lost 0 bases and 0 bases, there was a span of 6 bases. The CDR3 bases are TGTGCCAGCAGCGTAGGGCTGGCGAACACCGGGGAGCTGTTTTTT. Encoded protein: CASSVGLANTGELFF. Full variable domain (missing parts from reference TRBV9 and TRBJ2-2): DSGVTQTPKHLITATGQRVTLRCSPRSGDLSVYWYQQSLDQGLQFLIQYYNGEERAKGNILERFSAQQFPDLHSELNLSSLELGDSALYFCASSVGLANTGELFFGEGSRLTVL.

The chain recombines TRBV6-6 with TRBJ2-7, with TRBD2 matching 15 bases. From germline, CDR1 is MNHNY and CDR2 SVGAGI (reference sequence). Trimming cost V 9 bases and J 2 bases; bases outside gene matches: 8. This CDR3 is 16 amino acids long. The CDR3 is CASIGLAGGPAYEQYF. The CDR3 nucleotides read TGTGCCAGTATAGGACTAGCGGGAGGGCCTGCCTACGAGCAGTACTTC.

V usage is TRBV7-9 and J usage is TRBJ2-7; 10 bases map to TRBD2. V shed 4 bases and J 2 bases; nucleotides not matched to a gene: 8. This CDR3 has 16 residues. Germline V gives CDR1 SEHNR, CDR2 FQNEAQ (reference sequence). The CDR3 sequence: CASSSTQLAGPYEQYF. CDR3 nucleotides: TGTGCCAGCAGCTCCACGCAACTAGCGGGACCCTACGAGCAGTACTTC.

The chain recombines TRBV9 with TRBJ2-1; TRBD1 matches at 10 bases. V shed 0 bases, J shed 7 bases, and the junction held 7 bases outside the gene matches. The CDR3 has 16 residues. Germline V CDR1 and CDR2: SGDLS, YYNGEE. The DNA of the CDR3 is TGTGCCAGCAGCGTAGTTGGGACAGGGGATGTAAATGAGCAGTTCTTC. Protein sequence: CASSVVGTGDVNEQFF.

CDR3 amino acids: CASSIQGKSEAFF. The CDR3 DNA follows: TGTGCCAGTAGTATACAGGGGAAGTCTGAAGCTTTCTTT. The chain couples TRBV19 to TRBJ1-1, with D perhaps TRBD1 (6 bases). Trimming took 2 bases from V and 6 from J, leaving 10 bases between them. This CDR3 spans 13 amino acids. The germline V gene encodes CDR1 LNHDA and CDR2 SQIVND (reference sequence).

This chain connects TRBV28 to TRBJ1-1; maybe TRBD1 (5 bases). Germline V gene lookup returns CDR1 MDHEN and CDR2 SYDVKM. The CDR3 is 14 residues long. V lost 7 bases, J lost 4 bases, and 16 bases lay in between. CDR3 amino acids: CASTPRGGVTEAFF. The CDR3 nucleotides read TGTGCCAGCACCCCCCGCGGAGGGGTCACTGAAGCTTTCTTT.

This chain uses TRBV4-2 with TRBJ2-7; 9 bases fit TRBD1. This CDR3 is 15 amino acids long. V dropped 0 bases and J dropped 9; count of bases not matched to a gene: 9. CDR1 and CDR2 from the germline V gene are LGHNA and YNFKEQ. Here the CDR3 DNA reads TGTGCCAGCAGCCAAGAGGGGACAGGGTCCCTTGGGCAGTACTTC. The encoded protein is CASSQEGTGSLGQYF.

The chain links TRBV6-4 to TRBJ2-1; 9 bases align to TRBD2. CDR1 and CDR2 (germline): MRHNA, SNTAGT. Trimming removed 4 bases from V and 8 bases from J; junction bases left unmatched: 9. CDR3 length: 15 residues. The CDR3 loop is CASSVLAGGLYEQFF. As DNA, the CDR3 is TGTGCCAGCAGTGTCCTTGCGGGAGGGCTCTATGAGCAGTTCTTC.

This chain joins TRBV7-9 and TRBJ2-1, with a possible D match to TRBD2 (6 bases). The V end was cut by 5 bases, the J end by 8 bases, with 28 bases between. CDR1 is SEHNR, CDR2 FQNEAQ, per germline (reference sequence). The CDR3 runs to 18 residues. CDR3 DNA: TGTGCCAGCAGCGAAAACAGAGGACTATCAACCAACGCGGATGAGCAGTTCTTC. It yields the protein CASSENRGLSTNADEQFF.